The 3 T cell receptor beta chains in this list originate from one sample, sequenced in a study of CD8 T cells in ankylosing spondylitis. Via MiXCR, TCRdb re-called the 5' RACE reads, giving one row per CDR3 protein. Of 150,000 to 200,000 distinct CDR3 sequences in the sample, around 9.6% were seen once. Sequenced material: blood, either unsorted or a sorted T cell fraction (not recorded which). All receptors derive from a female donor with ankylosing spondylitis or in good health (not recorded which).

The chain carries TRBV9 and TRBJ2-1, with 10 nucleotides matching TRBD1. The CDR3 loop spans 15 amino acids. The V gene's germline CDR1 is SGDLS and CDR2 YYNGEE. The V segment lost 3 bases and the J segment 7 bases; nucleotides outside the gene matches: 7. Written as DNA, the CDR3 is TGTGCCAGCAGCGCCGGACAGGGGGGTGGTAATGAGCAGTTCTTC. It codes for CASSAGQGGGNEQFF.

CDR3 nucleotide sequence: TGCAGTGCTAGAGCTCTAGGGGGTCAGCCCCAGCATTTT. Translated: CSARALGGQPQHF. The chain has TRBV20-1 and TRBJ1-5, with TRBD1 as a possible D gene (6 bases). The CDR3 consists of 13 residues. V lost 1 base and J 6 bases, leaving 10 bases between the germline ends. Germline V gives CDR1 DFQATT, CDR2 SNEGSKA (reference sequence).

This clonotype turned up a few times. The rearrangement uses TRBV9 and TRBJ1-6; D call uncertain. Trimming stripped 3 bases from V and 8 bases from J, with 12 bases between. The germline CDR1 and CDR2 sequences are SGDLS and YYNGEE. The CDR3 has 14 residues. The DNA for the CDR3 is TGTGCCAGCAGCGCGTTTGGAGATTATTCACCCCTCCACTTT. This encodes CASSAFGDYSPLHF. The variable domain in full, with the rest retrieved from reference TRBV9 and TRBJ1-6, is DSGVTQTPKHLITATGQRVTLRCSPRSGDLSVYWYQQSLDQGLQFLIQYYNGEERAKGNILERFSAQQFPDLHSELNLSSLELGDSALYFCASSAFGDYSPLHFGNGTRLTVT.